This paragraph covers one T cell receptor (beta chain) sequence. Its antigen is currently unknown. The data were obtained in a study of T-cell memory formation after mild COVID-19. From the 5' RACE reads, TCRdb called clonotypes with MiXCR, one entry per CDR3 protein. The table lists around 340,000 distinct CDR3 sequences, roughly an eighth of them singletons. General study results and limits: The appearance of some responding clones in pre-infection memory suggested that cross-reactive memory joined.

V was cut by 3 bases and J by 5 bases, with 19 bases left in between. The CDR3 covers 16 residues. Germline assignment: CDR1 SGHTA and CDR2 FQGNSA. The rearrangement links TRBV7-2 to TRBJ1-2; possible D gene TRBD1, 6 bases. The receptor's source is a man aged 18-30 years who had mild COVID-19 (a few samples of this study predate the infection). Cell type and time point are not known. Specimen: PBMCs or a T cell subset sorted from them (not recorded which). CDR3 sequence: CASSFGIRGQDYGYTF. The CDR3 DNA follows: TGTGCCAGCAGCTTTGGGATCCGGGGACAAGATTATGGCTACACCTTC.